The clone carrying this T cell receptor (beta chain) was seen many times. As yet, its antigen is unknown. The data are from a study of glioma-infiltrating T cells. Overall study findings and caveats: Non-neoplastic patients had below-expected tissue-blood divergence, while all gliomas exceeded expectation.

The iRepertoire nested amplicon-rescue multiplex PCR amplified TCR alpha and beta CDR3s from RNA. Input was about 85-400 ng of tissue mRNA or PBMC total RNA. TCRdb independently ran MiXCR on the multiplex PCR reads; one entry per CDR3 protein. The sample records some 120,000 distinct CDR3 sequences, roughly 24% being singletons. The CDR3 spans 14 residues. The germline gives CDR1 DFQATT, CDR2 SNEGSKA (reference sequence). V lost 4 bases and J lost 5, with 18 bases in between. The sequenced sample consisted of glioma tissue, nonneoplastic brain tissue, or PBMCs (not recorded which). The TCR originated in a human donor with low-grade glioma or glioblastoma, undergoing nonglioma brain surgery, or in good health (not recorded which). The chain recombines TRBV20-1 with TRBJ2-7; the D call may be TRBD1 or TRBD2 (5 bases each). CDR3 amino acids: CSAIWFGAPDEQYF. In DNA form, the CDR3 reads TGCAGTGCTATCTGGTTCGGGGCTCCCGACGAGCAGTACTTC.